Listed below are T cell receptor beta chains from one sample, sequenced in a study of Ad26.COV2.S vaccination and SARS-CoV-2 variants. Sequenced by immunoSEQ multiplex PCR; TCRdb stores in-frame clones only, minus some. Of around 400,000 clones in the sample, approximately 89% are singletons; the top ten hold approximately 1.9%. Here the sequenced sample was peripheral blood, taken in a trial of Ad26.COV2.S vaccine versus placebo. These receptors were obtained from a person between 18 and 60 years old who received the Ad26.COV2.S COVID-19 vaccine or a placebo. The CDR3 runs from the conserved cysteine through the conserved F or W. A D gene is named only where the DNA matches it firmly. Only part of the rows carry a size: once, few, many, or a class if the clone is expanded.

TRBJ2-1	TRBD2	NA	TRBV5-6	CASSLTSGFYNEQFF	TGTGCCAGCAGCTTAACTAGCGGATTTTACAATGAGCAGTTCTTC
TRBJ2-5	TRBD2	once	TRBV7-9	CASSLSLAGPVETQYF	TGTGCCAGCAGCTTGTCCCTAGCGGGCCCCGTAGAGACCCAGTACTTC
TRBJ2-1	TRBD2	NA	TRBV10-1	CASSPPGLAGSMGYNEQFF	TGCGCCAGCAGTCCGCCGGGACTAGCGGGATCGATGGGCTACAATGAGCAGTTCTTC
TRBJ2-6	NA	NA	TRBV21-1	CASGETGANVLTF	TGTGCCAGCGGCGAGACTGGGGCCAACGTCCTGACTTTC
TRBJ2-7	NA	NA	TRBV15	CATSRAGSYEQYF	TGTGCCACCAGCAGAGCCGGCTCCTACGAGCAGTACTTC
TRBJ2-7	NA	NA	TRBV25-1	CASSELSGTRVGEQYF	TGTGCCAGCAGTGAACTCTCAGGGACTCGAGTGGGGGAGCAGTACTTC
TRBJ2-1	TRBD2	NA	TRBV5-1	CASMASGSYNEQFF	TGCGCCAGCATGGCTAGCGGGTCATACAATGAGCAGTTCTTC
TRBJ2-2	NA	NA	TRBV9	CASSLEGSGGELFF	TGTGCCAGCAGCCTAGAAGGGTCAGGAGGGGAGCTGTTTTTT
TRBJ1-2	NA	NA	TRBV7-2	CASSLFSEIALANYGYTF	TGTGCCAGCAGCTTATTCTCAGAGATTGCATTAGCTAACTATGGCTACACCTTC
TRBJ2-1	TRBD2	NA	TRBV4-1	CASSQPTSADNEQFF	TGCGCCAGCAGCCAACCGACTAGCGCGGACAATGAGCAGTTCTTC
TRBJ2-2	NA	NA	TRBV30	CAWSASNTGELFF	TGTGCCTGGAGTGCCTCTAACACCGGGGAGCTGTTTTTT
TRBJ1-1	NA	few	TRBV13	CASSQPRQGRTEAFF	TGTGCCAGCAGCCAGCCCAGGCAGGGAAGGACTGAAGCTTTCTTT
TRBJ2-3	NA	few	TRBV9	CASSVGGADTQYF	TGTGCCAGCAGCGTAGGTGGCGCAGATACGCAGTATTTT
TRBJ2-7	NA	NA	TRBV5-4	CASSLTSGFIDEQYF	TGTGCCAGCAGCTTGACAAGCGGGTTTATAGACGAGCAGTACTTC
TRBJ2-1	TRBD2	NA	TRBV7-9	CASSLVGASGNEQFF	TGTGCCAGCAGCTTAGTAGGGGCTAGCGGCAATGAGCAGTTCTTC
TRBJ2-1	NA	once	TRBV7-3	CASSLQRSNEQFF	TGTGCCAGCAGCTTACAGCGGTCCAATGAGCAGTTCTTC
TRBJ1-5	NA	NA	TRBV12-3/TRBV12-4	CASSLPPSPQHF	TGTGCCAGCAGTTTGCCCCCCTCGCCCCAGCATTTT
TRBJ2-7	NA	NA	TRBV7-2	CASSRDWNSYEQYF	TGTGCCAGCAGTCGGGACTGGAACTCCTACGAGCAGTACTTC
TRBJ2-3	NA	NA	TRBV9	CASSVDDRGTDTQYF	TGTGCCAGCAGCGTAGACGATCGAGGGACAGATACGCAGTATTTT
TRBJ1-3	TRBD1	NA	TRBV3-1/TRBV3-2	CASSQGQGPGNTIYF	TGTGCCAGCAGCCAAGGACAGGGCCCTGGAAACACCATATATTTT
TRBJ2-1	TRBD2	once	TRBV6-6	CASSPPAGPYNEQFF	TGTGCCAGCAGCCCGCCAGCGGGGCCCTACAATGAGCAGTTCTTC
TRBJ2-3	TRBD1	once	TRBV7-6	CASSLARGPTDTQYF	TGTGCCAGCAGCTTAGCGAGGGGGCCCACAGATACGCAGTATTTT
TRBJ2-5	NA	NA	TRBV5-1	CASTNSETQYF	TGCGCCAGCACCAATTCCGAGACCCAGTACTTC
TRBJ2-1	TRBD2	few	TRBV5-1	CASSFDSGGYNEQFF	TGCGCCAGCAGCTTCGATAGCGGGGGGTACAATGAGCAGTTCTTC
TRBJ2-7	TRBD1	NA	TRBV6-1	CASSEAPHASGGYEQYF	TGTGCCAGCAGTGAAGCCCCCCACGCGTCAGGGGGTTACGAGCAGTACTTC
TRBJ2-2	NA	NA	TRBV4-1	CASSQGLRGTGELFF	TGCGCCAGCAGCCAAGGCTTGCGGGGCACCGGGGAGCTGTTTTTT
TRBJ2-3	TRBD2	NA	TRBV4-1	CASSPRRTSGSTDTQYF	TGCGCCAGCAGCCCCCGTAGGACTAGCGGGAGTACAGATACGCAGTATTTT
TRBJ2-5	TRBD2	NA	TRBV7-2	CASSALAGETQYF	TGTGCCAGCAGCGCCCTAGCGGGAGAGACCCAGTACTTC
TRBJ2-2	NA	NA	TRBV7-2	CASSSLASGELFF	TGTGCCAGCAGCTCGCTAGCGTCCGGGGAGCTGTTTTTT
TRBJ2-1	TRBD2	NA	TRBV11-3	CASSLASSGRVLNNEQFF	TGTGCCAGCAGCTTAGCGAGTAGCGGGAGGGTACTTAACAATGAGCAGTTCTTC
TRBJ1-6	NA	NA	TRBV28	CASRIPLENSPLHF	TGTGCCAGCAGAATCCCTCTCGAGAATTCACCCCTCCACTTT
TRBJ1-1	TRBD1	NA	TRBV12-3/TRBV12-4	CASSRTGGYEAFF	TGTGCCAGCAGTAGGACAGGGGGCTATGAAGCTTTCTTT
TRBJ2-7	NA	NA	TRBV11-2	CASSLGQGRYEQYF	TGTGCCAGCAGCTTAGGGCAGGGACGCTACGAGCAGTACTTC
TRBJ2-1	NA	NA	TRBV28	CASSLCCSPSSYNEQFF	TGTGCCAGCAGTTTATGCTGTAGCCCTAGCTCCTACAATGAGCAGTTCTTC
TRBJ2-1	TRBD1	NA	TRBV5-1	CASSPEPGQYNEQFF	TGCGCCAGCAGCCCTGAGCCGGGACAGTACAATGAGCAGTTCTTC
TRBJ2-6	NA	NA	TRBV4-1	CASSQPPGTNSGANVLTF	TGCGCCAGCAGCCAACCCCCGGGGACAAACTCTGGGGCCAACGTCCTGACTTTC
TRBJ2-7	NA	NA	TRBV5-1	CASSLGPDLRSYEQYF	TGCGCCAGCAGCTTGGGGCCGGACTTACGCTCCTACGAGCAGTACTTC
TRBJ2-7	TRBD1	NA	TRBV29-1	CSAGTAYEQYF	TGCAGCGCCGGGACAGCCTACGAGCAGTACTTC
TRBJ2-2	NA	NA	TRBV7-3	CASSQMGGANTGELFF	TGTGCCAGCAGCCAAATGGGGGGCGCGAACACCGGGGAGCTGTTTTTT
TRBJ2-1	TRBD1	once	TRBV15	CATSSRDRVYNEQFF	TGTGCCACCAGCAGCCGGGACAGGGTCTACAATGAGCAGTTCTTC
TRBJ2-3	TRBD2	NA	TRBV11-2	CASSFSGRAGDTQYF	TGTGCCAGCAGCTTCAGCGGGAGGGCAGGTGATACGCAGTATTTT
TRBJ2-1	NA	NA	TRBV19	CASSPLGGPYNEQFF	TGTGCCAGTAGTCCCCTTGGGGGGCCCTACAATGAGCAGTTCTTC
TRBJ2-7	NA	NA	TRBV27	CASSLTAQGRGSYEQYF	TGTGCCAGCAGTTTAACGGCGCAGGGCAGGGGCTCCTACGAGCAGTACTTC
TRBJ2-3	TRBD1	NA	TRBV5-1	CASSLWDRTDTQYF	TGCGCCAGCAGCTTGTGGGACAGAACAGATACGCAGTATTTT
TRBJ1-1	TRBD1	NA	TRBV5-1	CASSSVPGQLTEAFF	TGCGCCAGCAGCTCTGTCCCGGGACAGCTTACTGAAGCTTTCTTT
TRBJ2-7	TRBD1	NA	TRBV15	CATSRGIGQGTEQYF	TGTGCCACCAGCAGAGGTATAGGACAGGGCACCGAGCAGTACTTC
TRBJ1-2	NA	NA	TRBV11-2	CASSLGGTANYGYTF	TGTGCCAGCAGCTTAGGGGGGACGGCTAACTATGGCTACACCTTC
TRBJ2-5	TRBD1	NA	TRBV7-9	CASSSKPTGNQETQYF	TGTGCCAGCAGCTCAAAACCGACAGGGAACCAAGAGACCCAGTACTTC
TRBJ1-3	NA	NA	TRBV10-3	CAIGTDSSGNTIYF	TGTGCCATTGGGACGGATTCCTCTGGAAACACCATATATTTT
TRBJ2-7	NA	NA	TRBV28	CASSPPGAAYEQYF	TGTGCCAGCAGCCCCCCGGGAGCTGCCTACGAGCAGTACTTC
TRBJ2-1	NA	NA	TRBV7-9	CASSLAGSYNEQFF	TGTGCCAGCAGCTTAGCCGGCTCCTACAATGAGCAGTTCTTC
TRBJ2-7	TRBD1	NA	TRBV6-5	CASNSATGGEQYF	TGTGCCAGCAACAGCGCAACAGGGGGCGAGCAGTACTTC
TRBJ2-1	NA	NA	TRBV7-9	CASSYLGGEQFF	TGTGCCAGCAGTTACTTAGGAGGAGAGCAGTTCTTC
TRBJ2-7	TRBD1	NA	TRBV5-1	CASSLGPGQGAFYEQYF	TGCGCCAGCAGCTTGGGACCCGGACAGGGGGCATTCTACGAGCAGTACTTC
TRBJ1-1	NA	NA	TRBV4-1	CASSRGTEAFF	TGCGCCAGCAGTCGGGGCACTGAAGCTTTCTTT
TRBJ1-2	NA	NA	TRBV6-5	CASSYSGGYPPLGYTF	TGTGCCAGCAGTTACTCGGGGGGCTACCCCCCCCTTGGCTACACCTTC
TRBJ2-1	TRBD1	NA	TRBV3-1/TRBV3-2	CASSQGYRTGISYNEQFF	TGTGCCAGCAGCCAAGGTTACCGGACAGGGATCTCCTACAATGAGCAGTTCTTC
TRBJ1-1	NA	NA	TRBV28	CASSLTDLVMNTEAFF	TGTGCCAGCAGTTTGACAGATTTAGTTATGAACACTGAAGCTTTCTTT
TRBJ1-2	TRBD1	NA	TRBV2	CASTEQGAHYGYTF	TGTGCCAGCACAGAACAGGGGGCCCACTATGGCTACACCTTC